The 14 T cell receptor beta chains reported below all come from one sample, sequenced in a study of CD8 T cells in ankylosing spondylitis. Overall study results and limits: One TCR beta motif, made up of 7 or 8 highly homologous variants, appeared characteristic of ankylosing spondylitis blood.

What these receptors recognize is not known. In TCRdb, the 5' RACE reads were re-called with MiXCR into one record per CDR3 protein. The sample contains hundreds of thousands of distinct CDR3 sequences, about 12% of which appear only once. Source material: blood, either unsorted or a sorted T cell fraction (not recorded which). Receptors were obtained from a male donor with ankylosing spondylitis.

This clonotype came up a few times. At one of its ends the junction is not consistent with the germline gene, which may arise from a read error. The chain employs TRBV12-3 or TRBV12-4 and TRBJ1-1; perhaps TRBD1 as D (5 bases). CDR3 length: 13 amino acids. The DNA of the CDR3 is TGTGCCAGCAGTTTGACAGAATCCACTAAAGCTTTCTTT. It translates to CASSLTESTKAFF.

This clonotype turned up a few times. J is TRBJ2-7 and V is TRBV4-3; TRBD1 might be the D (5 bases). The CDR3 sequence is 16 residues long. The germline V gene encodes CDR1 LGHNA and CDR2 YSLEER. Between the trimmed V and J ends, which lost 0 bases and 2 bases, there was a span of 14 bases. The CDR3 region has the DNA TGCGCCAGCAGCCAAGATCTTCGCCAGGGCGCCTACGAGCAGTACTTC. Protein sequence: CASSQDLRQGAYEQYF.

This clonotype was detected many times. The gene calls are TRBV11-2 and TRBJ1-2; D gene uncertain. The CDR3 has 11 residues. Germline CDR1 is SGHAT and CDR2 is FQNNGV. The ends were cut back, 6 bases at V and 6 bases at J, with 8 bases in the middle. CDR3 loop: CASRIPNGYTF. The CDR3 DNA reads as TGTGCCAGCAGAATTCCCAATGGCTACACCTTC. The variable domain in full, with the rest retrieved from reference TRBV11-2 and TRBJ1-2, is EAGVAQSPRYKIIEKRQSVAFWCNPISGHATLYWYQQILGQGPKLLIQFQNNGVVDDSQLPKDRFSAERLKGVDSTLKIQPAKLEDSAVYLCASRIPNGYTFGSGTRLTVV.

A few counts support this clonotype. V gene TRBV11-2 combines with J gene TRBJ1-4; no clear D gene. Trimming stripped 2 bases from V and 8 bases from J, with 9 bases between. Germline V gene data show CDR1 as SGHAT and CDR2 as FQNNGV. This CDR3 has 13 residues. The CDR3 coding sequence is TGTGCCAGCAGCTTACTGAGATCGGAAAAACTGTTTTTT. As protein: CASSLLRSEKLFF. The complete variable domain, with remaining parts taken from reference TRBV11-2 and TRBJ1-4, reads EAGVAQSPRYKIIEKRQSVAFWCNPISGHATLYWYQQILGQGPKLLIQFQNNGVVDDSQLPKDRFSAERLKGVDSTLKIQPAKLEDSAVYLCASSLLRSEKLFFGSGTQLSVL.

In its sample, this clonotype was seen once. The CDR3 spells CASSRGSAPPQETQYF. In DNA, the CDR3 is TGTGCCAGCAGCCGAGGTTCCGCGCCCCCACAAGAGACCCAGTACTTC. The chain carries TRBV11-2 and TRBJ2-5; no definite D call. This CDR3 is built from 16 residues. V shed 5 bases and J shed 2 bases, with 18 bases lying between them. The germline V gene has CDR1 SGHAT and CDR2 FQNNGV.

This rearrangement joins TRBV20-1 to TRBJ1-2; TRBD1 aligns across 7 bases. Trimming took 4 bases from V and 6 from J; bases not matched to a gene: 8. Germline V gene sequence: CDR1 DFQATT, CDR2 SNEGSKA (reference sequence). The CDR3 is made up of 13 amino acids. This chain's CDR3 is CSATTGNWDGYTF. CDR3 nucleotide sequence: TGCAGTGCTACGACAGGGAACTGGGATGGCTACACCTTC.

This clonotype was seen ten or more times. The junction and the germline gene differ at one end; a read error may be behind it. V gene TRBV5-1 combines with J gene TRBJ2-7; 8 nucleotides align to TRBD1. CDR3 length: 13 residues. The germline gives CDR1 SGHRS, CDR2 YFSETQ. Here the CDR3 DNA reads TGTGCCAGCAGCTTTCAGGGGGCATACGAGCAGTACTTC. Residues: CASSFQGAYEQYF.

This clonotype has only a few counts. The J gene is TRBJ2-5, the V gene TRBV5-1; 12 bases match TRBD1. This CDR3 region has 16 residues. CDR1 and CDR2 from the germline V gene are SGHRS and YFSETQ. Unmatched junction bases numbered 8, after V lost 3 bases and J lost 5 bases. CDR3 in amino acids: CASSWAGQGASETQYF. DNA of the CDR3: TGCGCCAGCAGCTGGGCGGGACAGGGGGCCTCCGAGACCCAGTACTTC.

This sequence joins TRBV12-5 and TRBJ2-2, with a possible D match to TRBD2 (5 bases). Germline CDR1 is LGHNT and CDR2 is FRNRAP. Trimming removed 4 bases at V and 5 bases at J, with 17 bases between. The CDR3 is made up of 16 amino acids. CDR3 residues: CASGSPSGITTGELFF. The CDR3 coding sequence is TGTGCTAGTGGTTCTCCGTCCGGGATCACTACCGGGGAGCTGTTTTTT.

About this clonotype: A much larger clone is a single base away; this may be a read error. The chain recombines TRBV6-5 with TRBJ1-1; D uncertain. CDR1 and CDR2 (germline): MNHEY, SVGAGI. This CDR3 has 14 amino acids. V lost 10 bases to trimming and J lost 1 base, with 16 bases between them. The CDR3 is CATVRMPGNTEAFF. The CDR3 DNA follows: TGTGCCACGGTTAGGATGCCGGGGAACACTGAAGCTTTCTTT.

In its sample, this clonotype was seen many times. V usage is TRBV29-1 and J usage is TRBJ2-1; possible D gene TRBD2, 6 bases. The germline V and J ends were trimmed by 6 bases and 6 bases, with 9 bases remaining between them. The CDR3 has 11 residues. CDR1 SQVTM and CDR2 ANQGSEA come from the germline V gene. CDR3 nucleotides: TGCAGCGTCCGGGGGTTCAATGAGCAGTTCTTC. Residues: CSVRGFNEQFF.

The CDR3 loop is CSARDPREGQVEQFF. Here the CDR3 DNA reads TGCAGTGCTAGAGATCCACGGGAGGGCCAGGTTGAGCAGTTCTTC. The rearrangement uses TRBV20-1 and TRBJ2-1, with 8 bases matching TRBD2. The CDR3 totals 15 residues. CDR1 is DFQATT and CDR2 is SNEGSKA in the germline V gene (reference sequence). The junction had 10 bases not matched to a gene; V was cut back by 0 bases and J by 9 bases.

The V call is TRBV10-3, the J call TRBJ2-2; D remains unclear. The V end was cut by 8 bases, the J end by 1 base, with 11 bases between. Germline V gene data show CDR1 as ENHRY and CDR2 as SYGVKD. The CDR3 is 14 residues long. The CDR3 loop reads CAILEELNTGELFF. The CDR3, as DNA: TGTGCCATCCTAGAGGAACTGAACACCGGGGAGCTGTTTTTT.

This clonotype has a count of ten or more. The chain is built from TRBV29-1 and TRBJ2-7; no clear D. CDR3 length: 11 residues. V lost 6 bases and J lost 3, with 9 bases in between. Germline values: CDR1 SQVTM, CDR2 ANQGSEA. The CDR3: CSVGESYEQYF. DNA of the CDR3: TGCAGCGTAGGTGAGAGCTACGAGCAGTACTTC.